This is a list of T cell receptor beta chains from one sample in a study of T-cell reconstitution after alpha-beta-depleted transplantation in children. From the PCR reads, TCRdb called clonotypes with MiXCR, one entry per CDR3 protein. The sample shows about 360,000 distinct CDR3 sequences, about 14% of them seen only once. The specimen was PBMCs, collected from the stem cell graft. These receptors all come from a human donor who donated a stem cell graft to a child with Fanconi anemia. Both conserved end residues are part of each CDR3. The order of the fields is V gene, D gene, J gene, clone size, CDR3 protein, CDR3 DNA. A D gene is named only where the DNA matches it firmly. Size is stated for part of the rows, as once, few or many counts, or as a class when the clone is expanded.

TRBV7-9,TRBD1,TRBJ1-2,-,CASTPQDRVDYGYTF,TGTGCCAGCACACCTCAGGACAGGGTGGACTATGGCTACACCTTC
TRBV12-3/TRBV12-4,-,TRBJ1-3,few,CASSGPNRSAGNTIYF,TGTGCCAGCAGTGGCCCCAACAGGTCTGCTGGAAACACCATATATTTT
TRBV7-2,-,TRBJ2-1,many,CASSYGAEEQFF,TGTGCCAGCAGCTATGGGGCAGAGGAGCAGTTCTTC
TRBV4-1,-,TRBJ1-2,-,CASSQERHLTGYTF,TGCGCCAGCAGCCAAGAGAGGCACTTAACTGGCTACACCTTC
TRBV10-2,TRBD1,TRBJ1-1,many,CATRTGDTEAFF,TGCGCCACCCGGACAGGGGACACTGAAGCTTTCTTT
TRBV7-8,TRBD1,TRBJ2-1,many,CASSSWRTGGNNEQFF,TGTGCCAGCAGCTCCTGGCGGACAGGGGGGAACAATGAGCAGTTCTTC
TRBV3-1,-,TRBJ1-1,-,CASSLPGVNTEAFF,TGTGCCAGCAGTCTCCCTGGCGTGAACACTGAAGCTTTCTTT
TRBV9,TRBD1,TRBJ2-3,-,CASSPTGASPDTQYF,TGTGCCAGCAGCCCGACAGGGGCTTCGCCAGATACGCAGTATTTT
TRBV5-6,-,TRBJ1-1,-,CASRREGVNTEAFF,TGTGCCAGCAGACGTGAGGGAGTGAACACTGAAGCTTTCTTT
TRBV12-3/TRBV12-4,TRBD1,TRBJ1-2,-,CASRHTGTDNYGYTF,TGTGCCAGCAGACATACCGGGACAGATAACTATGGCTACACCTTC
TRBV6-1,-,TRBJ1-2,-,CASRTGPHRDGYTF,TGTGCCAGCAGGACCGGGCCACATCGAGATGGCTACACCTTC
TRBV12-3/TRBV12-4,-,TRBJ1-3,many,CASSLAGGAGNTIYF,TGTGCCAGCAGTTTAGCGGGGGGAGCTGGAAACACCATATATTTT
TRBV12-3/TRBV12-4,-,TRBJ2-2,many,CASSSGTPNTGELFF,TGTGCCAGCAGTTCCGGGACACCGAACACCGGGGAGCTGTTTTTT
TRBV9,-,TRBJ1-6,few,CASSSPLGSGTRVYNSPLHF,TGTGCCAGCAGCTCCCCTTTGGGGTCCGGGACACGGGTCTATAATTCACCCCTCCACTTT
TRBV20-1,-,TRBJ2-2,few,CSARDQSSGNTGELFF,TGCAGTGCTAGAGATCAGAGTAGCGGAAACACCGGGGAGCTGTTTTTT
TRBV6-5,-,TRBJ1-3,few,CASSYSATYTGSGNTIYF,TGTGCCAGCAGTTACTCGGCTACATACACTGGCTCTGGAAACACCATATATTTT
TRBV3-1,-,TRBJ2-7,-,CASSPLGREQYF,TGTGCCAGCAGCCCCCTCGGACGTGAGCAGTACTTC
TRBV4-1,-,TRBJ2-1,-,CASSQADLIGSNEQFF,TGCGCCAGCAGCCAGGCGGATCTTATCGGTTCCAATGAGCAGTTCTTC
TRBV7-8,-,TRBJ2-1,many,CASSPGRVRPNEQFF,TGTGCCAGCAGCCCCGGTAGGGTTCGACCCAATGAGCAGTTCTTC
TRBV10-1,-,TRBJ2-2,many,CASSDTTNTGELFF,TGCGCCAGCAGTGATACAACGAACACCGGGGAGCTGTTTTTT
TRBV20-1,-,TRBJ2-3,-,CSARKGGPGTDTQYF,TGCAGTGCTAGGAAAGGCGGGCCTGGCACAGATACGCAGTATTTT
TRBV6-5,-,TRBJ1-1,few,CASSYGGRGTEAFF,TGTGCCAGCAGTTACGGGGGAAGGGGGACTGAAGCTTTCTTT
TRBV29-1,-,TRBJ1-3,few,CSVEGSVGQGNTIYF,TGCAGCGTTGAAGGGTCGGTCGGGCAAGGAAACACCATATATTTT
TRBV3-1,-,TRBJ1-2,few,CASSQVSTAGYTF,TGTGCCAGCAGCCAAGTATCAACGGCTGGCTACACCTTC
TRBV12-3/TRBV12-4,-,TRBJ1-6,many,CASSFNFQGSPLHF,TGTGCCAGCAGTTTCAATTTCCAGGGTTCACCCCTCCACTTT
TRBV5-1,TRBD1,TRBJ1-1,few,CASSPRQGQDAFF,TGCGCCAGCAGCCCTCGACAGGGGCAAGATGCTTTCTTT
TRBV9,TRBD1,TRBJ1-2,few,CASSVNRGGGVNYGYTF,TGTGCCAGCAGCGTAAACAGGGGAGGAGGAGTGAACTATGGCTACACCTTC
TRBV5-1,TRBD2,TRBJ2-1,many,CASSLATSGGSNEQFF,TGCGCCAGCAGCTTAGCGACTAGCGGAGGGAGTAATGAGCAGTTCTTC
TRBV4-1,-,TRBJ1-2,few,CASSQVQANYGYTF,TGCGCCAGCAGCCAAGTCCAAGCTAACTATGGCTACACCTTC
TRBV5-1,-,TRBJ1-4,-,CASSDSTEKLFF,TGCGCCAGCAGCGACAGTACCGAAAAACTGTTTTTT
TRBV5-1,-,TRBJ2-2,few,CASSLQGPGSGELFF,TGCGCCAGCAGTTTACAGGGCCCAGGCTCCGGGGAGCTGTTTTTT
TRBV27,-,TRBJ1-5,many,CASSATDTNQPQHF,TGTGCCAGCAGTGCTACAGACACCAATCAGCCCCAGCATTTT
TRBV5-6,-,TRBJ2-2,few,CASSQPQGSGELFF,TGTGCCAGCAGCCAGCCGCAGGGCTCCGGGGAGCTGTTTTTT
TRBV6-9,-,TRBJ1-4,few,CASSAYGAKEKLFF,TGTGCCAGCAGTGCCTACGGAGCCAAGGAAAAACTGTTTTTT
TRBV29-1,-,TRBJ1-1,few,CSVEASTEAFF,TGCAGCGTTGAGGCTAGCACTGAAGCTTTCTTT
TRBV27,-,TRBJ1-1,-,CASRKQALNTEAFF,TGTGCCAGCAGAAAACAGGCTCTGAACACTGAAGCTTTCTTT
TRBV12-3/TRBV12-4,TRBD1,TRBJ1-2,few,CASSLGQGLGYTF,TGTGCCAGCAGCCTCGGACAGGGGCTAGGCTACACCTTC
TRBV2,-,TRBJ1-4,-,CASRQGGSFEKLFF,TGTGCCAGCAGGCAAGGGGGGAGCTTTGAAAAACTGTTTTTT
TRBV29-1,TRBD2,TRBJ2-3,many,CSVVAGQDTQYF,TGCAGCGTTGTAGCGGGGCAAGATACGCAGTATTTT
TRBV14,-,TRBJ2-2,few,CASSHKNTGELFF,TGTGCCAGCAGCCACAAGAACACCGGGGAGCTGTTTTTT